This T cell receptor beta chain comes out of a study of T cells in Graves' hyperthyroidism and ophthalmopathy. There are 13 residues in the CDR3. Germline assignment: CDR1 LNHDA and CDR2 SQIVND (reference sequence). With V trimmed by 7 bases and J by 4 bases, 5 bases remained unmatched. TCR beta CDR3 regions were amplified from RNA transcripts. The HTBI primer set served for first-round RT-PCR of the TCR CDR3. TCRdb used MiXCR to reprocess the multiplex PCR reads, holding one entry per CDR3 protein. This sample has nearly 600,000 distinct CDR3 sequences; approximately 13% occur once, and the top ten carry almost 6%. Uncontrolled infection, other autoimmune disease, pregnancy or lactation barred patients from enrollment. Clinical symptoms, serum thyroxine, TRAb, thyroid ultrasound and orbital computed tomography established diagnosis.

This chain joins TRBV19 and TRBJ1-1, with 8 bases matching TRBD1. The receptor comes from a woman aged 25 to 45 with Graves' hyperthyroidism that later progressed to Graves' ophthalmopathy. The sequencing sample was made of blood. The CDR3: CASNTGGGTEAFF. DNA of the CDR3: TGTGCCAGTAATACAGGGGGAGGCACTGAAGCTTTCTTT.